Listed here are 11 T cell receptor beta chains from one sample, sequenced in a study of cytomegalovirus exposure and HLA in healthy donors (dated by TCRdb to about 2017). Libraries came from the immunoSEQ multiplex PCR assay. A mixture of 60 forward primers for TCR Vbeta segments and 13 reverse primers for TCR Jbeta segments was used in the multiplex PCR. TCRdb re-hosts the immuneACCESS table, in-frame sequences only. Its copies lack some clones; in the studies checked, an unresolved V gene accounts for under half of them, and the cause for the rest is not known. This sample is represented by tens of thousands of clones; roughly 77% of them were singletons. The ten largest clones add up to about 15% of the sample. The sequenced sample was PBMCs. The receptors were gathered from a woman between 40 and 50 years old in good health and CMV-seropositive.

The CDR3 nucleotides are TGCGCCAGCAGCCCAGGGGGCGCGAACACCGGGGAGCTGTTTTTT. It is translated as CASSPGGANTGELFF. The V and J genes are TRBV5-1 and TRBJ2-2; 8 nucleotides agree with TRBD1. V was clipped by 4 bases and J by 0 bases; unmatched bases: 2. From germline, CDR1 is SGHRS and CDR2 YFSETQ. This CDR3 spans 15 amino acids.

The chain uses TRBV28 and TRBJ2-7; 7 nucleotides line up with TRBD2. This CDR3 is 15 amino acids long. Germline V gene sequence: CDR1 MDHEN, CDR2 SYDVKM. V dropped 8 bases and J dropped 4; count of bases not matched to a gene: 14. The CDR3 is CASVSSGGYDYEQYF. The DNA for the CDR3 is TGTGCCAGCGTATCTAGCGGAGGTTATGATTACGAGCAGTACTTC.

The chain couples TRBV5-8 to TRBJ1-1; a possible D gene is TRBD1 (6 bases). The CDR3 sequence is 13 residues long. V was trimmed by 7 bases and J by 3 bases, leaving 13 bases between them. Looked up from germline, CDR1 is SGHTS and CDR2 is YDEGEE. The CDR3 protein is CASSPDRHTEAFF. The CDR3 DNA reads as TGTGCCAGCTCCCCTGACAGGCACACTGAAGCTTTCTTT.

This chain joins TRBV19 and TRBJ1-1; 7 nucleotides match TRBD1. Germline trimming cut 7 bases from V and 3 bases from J; bases unmatched to any gene: 5. This CDR3 is built from 13 residues. Germline CDR1 reads LNHDA; CDR2 reads SQIVND (reference sequence). CDR3 nucleotides: TGTGCCAGTAAGAGTCAGGGGGACACTGAAGCTTTCTTT. Translation: CASKSQGDTEAFF.

The rearrangement links TRBV5-5 to TRBJ1-6; 7 nucleotides align to TRBD1. The junction had 4 bases not matched to a gene; V was cut back by 5 bases and J by 5 bases. CDR1 is SGHKS and CDR2 is YYEKEE in the germline V gene (reference sequence). The CDR3 extends over 14 amino acids. The CDR3 bases are TGTGCCAGCAGGCCGCAGGGGGATAATTCACCCCTCCACTTT. This gives the protein CASRPQGDNSPLHF. Full variable domain (outside the CDR3, taken from reference TRBV5-5 and TRBJ1-6): DAGVTQSPTHLIKTRGQQVTLRCSPISGHKSVSWYQQVLGQGPQFIFQYYEKEERGRGNFPDRFSARQFPNYSSELNVNALLLGDSALYLCASRPQGDNSPLHFGNGTRLTVT.

In its sample, this clone was seen a few times. The V and J genes are TRBV27 and TRBJ1-5; no clear D gene. Germline V CDR1 and CDR2: MNHEY, SMNVEV (reference sequence). V lost 2 bases and J 4 bases, leaving 12 bases between the germline ends. This CDR3 has 15 residues. The CDR3 is CASSLGPGGNQPQHF. The CDR3, as DNA: TGTGCCAGCAGTTTAGGGCCTGGAGGGAATCAGCCCCAGCATTTT.

V usage is TRBV5-5 and J usage is TRBJ1-2; possibly TRBD1 for D (6 bases). CDR3 length: 14 amino acids. Trimming left V 6 bases short and J 3 bases short, with 15 bases between. Germline CDR1 and CDR2: SGHKS and YYEKEE (reference sequence). For the CDR3, the DNA is TGTGCCAGCACCCTGGGGGGGGGCGACTATGGCTACACCTTC. Translated, it gives CASTLGGGDYGYTF.

The gene calls are TRBV6-5 and TRBJ2-2; 8 bases are a match to TRBD2. V was clipped by 0 bases and J by 7 bases; unmatched bases: 4. The germline gives CDR1 MNHEY, CDR2 SVGAGI. The CDR3 is 15 amino acids. The CDR3 coding sequence is TGTGCCAGCAGTTACTCAGCGGGAGCGGGCGGGGAGCTGTTTTTT. The encoded protein is CASSYSAGAGGELFF.

The J gene is TRBJ1-2, the V gene TRBV27; TRBD1 might be the D (5 bases). CDR1 is MNHEY, CDR2 SMNVEV, per germline (reference sequence). The CDR3 has 15 residues. Trimming left V 4 bases short and J 2 bases short, with 14 bases between. The CDR3 reads CASSSSARGNYGYTF. Written as DNA, the CDR3 is TGTGCCAGCAGTTCCTCCGCTCGGGGGAACTATGGCTACACCTTC.

The rearrangement links TRBV25-1 to TRBJ1-2, with D maybe TRBD1 (5 bases). CDR1 is MGHDK, CDR2 SYGVNS, per germline. The CDR3 contains 13 residues. The V gene lost 6 bases and the J gene lost 2 bases, with 10 bases spanning the gap. CDR3 bases: TGTGCCAGCAGCGACAGTAAGAACTATGGCTACACCTTC. Protein sequence: CASSDSKNYGYTF.

The V gene is TRBV10-3, the J gene TRBJ1-1; TRBD1 might be the D (6 bases). CDR1 and CDR2 (germline): ENHRY, SYGVKD. With 2 bases removed from V and 6 bases from J, the gap between germline ends came to 19 bases. This CDR3 spans 16 amino acids. CDR3: CAISERGRGAFSEAFF. CDR3 coding DNA: TGTGCCATCAGTGAGCGGGGCAGGGGCGCCTTTTCTGAAGCTTTCTTT.